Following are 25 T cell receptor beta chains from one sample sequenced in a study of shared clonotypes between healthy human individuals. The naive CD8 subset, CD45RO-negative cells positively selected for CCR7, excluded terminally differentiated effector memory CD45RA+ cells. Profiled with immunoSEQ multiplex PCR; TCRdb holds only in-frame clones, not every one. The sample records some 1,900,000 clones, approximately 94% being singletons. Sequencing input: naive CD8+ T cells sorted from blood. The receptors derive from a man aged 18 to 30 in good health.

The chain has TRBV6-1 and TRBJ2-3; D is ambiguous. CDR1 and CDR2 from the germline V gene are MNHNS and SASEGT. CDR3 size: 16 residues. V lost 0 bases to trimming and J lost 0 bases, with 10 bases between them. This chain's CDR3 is CASSEAGPASTDTQYF. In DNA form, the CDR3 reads TGTGCCAGCAGTGAAGCGGGCCCAGCCAGCACAGATACGCAGTATTTT.

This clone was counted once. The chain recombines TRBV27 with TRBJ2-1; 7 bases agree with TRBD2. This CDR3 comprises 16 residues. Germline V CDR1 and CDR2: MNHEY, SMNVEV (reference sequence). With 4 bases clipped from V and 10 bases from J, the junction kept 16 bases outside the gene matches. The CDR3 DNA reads TGTGCCAGCAGTTCCCACTTGGCGGGAGCGCTAGCCGAGCAGTTCTTC. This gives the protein CASSSHLAGALAEQFF.

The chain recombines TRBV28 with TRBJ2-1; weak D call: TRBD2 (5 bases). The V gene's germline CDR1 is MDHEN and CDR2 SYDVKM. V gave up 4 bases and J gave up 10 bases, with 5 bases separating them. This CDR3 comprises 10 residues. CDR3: CASSSGEQFF. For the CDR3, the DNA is TGTGCCAGCAGTTCGGGGGAGCAGTTCTTC.

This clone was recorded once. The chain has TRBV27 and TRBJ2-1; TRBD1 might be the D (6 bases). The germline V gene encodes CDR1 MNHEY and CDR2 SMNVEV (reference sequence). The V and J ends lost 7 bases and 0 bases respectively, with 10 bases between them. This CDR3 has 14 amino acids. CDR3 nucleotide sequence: TGTGCCAGCATCTCGACAGGCTCCTACAATGAGCAGTTCTTC. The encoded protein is CASISTGSYNEQFF.

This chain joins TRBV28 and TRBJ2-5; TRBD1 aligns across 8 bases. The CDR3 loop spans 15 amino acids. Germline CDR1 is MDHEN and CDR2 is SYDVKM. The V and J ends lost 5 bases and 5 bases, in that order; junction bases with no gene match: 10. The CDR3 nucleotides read TGTGCCAGCAGTGCTGGGCAGGGGGCCTTGGAGACCCAGTACTTC. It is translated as CASSAGQGALETQYF.

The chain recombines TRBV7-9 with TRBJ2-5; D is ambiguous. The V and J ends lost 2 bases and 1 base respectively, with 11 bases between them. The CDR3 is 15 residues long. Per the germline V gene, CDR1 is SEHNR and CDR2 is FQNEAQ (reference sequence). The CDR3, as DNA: TGTGCCAGCAGCTTATTTGGCAGCACCCAAGAGACCCAGTACTTC. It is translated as CASSLFGSTQETQYF.

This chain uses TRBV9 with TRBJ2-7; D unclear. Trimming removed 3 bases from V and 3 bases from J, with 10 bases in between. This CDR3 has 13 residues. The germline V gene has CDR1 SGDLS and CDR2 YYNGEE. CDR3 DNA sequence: TGTGCCAGCAGCGGGTCCCCGGACTACGAGCAGTACTTC. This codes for CASSGSPDYEQYF.

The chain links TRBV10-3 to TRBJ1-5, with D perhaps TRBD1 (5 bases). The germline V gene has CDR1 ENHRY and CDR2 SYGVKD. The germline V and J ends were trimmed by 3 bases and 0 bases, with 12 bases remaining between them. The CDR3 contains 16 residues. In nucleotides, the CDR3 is TGTGCCATCAGTGACCCAGACAGCCATAGCAATCAGCCCCAGCATTTT. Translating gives CAISDPDSHSNQPQHF.

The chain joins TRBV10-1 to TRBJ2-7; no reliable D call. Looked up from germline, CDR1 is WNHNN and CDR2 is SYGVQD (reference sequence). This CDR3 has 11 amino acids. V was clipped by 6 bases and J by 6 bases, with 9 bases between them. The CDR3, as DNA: TGCGCCAGCAGGAAGAATGCCGAGCAGTACTTC. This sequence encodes CASRKNAEQYF.

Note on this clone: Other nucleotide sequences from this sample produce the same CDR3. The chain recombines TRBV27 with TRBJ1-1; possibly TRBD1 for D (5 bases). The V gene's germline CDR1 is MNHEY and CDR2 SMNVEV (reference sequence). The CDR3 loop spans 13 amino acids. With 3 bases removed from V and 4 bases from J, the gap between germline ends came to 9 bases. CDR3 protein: CASSFEGRTEAFF. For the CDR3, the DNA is TGTGCCAGCAGTTTTGAGGGGCGCACTGAAGCTTTCTTT.

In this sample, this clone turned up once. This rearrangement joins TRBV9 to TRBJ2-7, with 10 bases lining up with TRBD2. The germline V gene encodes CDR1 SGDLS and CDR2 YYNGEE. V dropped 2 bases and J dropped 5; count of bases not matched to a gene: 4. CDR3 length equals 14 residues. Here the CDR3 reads CASSVTSGTHEQYF. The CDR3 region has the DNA TGTGCCAGCAGCGTTACTAGCGGGACGCACGAGCAGTACTTC.

DNA of the CDR3: TGTGCCAGCAGCCAAATGTTCACAGGGTACGAGGGCTACACCTTC. This gives the protein CASSQMFTGYEGYTF. The J gene is TRBJ1-2, the V gene TRBV4-2, with D possibly TRBD1 on 6 matching bases. From germline, CDR1 is LGHNA and CDR2 YNFKEQ. V lost 2 bases, J lost 8 bases, and 18 bases lay in between. The CDR3 is 15 residues long.

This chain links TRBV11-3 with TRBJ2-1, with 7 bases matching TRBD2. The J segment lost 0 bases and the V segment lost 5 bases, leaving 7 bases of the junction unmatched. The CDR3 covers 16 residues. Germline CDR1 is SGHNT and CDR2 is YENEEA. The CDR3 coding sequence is TGTGCCAGCAGCCTGGGGGAGGGACTCTCCTACAATGAGCAGTTCTTC. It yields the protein CASSLGEGLSYNEQFF.

The CDR3 sequence is CSVRGWGSGELFF. CDR3 coding DNA: TGCAGCGTGAGGGGTTGGGGGAGCGGGGAGCTGTTTTTT. The chain carries TRBV29-1 and TRBJ2-2; possibly TRBD1 or TRBD2 for D (5 bases each). CDR1 and CDR2 (germline): SQVTM, ANQGSEA. The CDR3 runs to 13 residues. Trimming removed 6 bases from V and 7 bases from J, with 15 bases in between.

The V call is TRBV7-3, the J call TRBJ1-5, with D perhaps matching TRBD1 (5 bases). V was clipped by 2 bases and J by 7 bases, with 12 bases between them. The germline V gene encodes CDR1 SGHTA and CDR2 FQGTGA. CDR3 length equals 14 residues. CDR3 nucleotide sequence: TGTGCCAGCAGCTTATTCTCAGGGAACCAGCCCCAGCATTTT. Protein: CASSLFSGNQPQHF.

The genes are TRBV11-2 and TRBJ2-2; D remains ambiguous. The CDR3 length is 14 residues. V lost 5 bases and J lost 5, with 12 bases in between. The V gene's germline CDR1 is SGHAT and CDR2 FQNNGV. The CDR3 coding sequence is TGTGCCAGCAGCCCAGAGGCGGAAACCGGGGAGCTGTTTTTT. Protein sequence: CASSPEAETGELFF.

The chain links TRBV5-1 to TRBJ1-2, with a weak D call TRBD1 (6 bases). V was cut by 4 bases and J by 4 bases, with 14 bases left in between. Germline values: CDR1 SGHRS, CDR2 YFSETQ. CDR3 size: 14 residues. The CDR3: CASSGGAEPYGYTF. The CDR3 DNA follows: TGCGCCAGCAGCGGGGGGGCAGAACCCTATGGCTACACCTTC.

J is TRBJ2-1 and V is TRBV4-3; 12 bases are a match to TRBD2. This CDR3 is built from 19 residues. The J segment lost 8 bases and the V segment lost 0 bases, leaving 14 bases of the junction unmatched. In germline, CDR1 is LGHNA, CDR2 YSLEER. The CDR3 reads CASSQEPQGLAGRGDEQFF. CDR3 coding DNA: TGCGCCAGCAGCCAAGAGCCCCAGGGACTAGCGGGCAGAGGGGATGAGCAGTTCTTC.

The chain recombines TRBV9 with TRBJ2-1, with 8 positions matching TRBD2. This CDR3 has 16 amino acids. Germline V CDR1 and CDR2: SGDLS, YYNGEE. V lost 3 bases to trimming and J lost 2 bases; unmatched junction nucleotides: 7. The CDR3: CASSDPAGDTYNEQFF. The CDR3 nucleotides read TGTGCCAGCAGCGACCCAGCGGGAGACACCTACAATGAGCAGTTCTTC.

CDR3 sequence (DNA): TGCGCCAGCAGCCATGTACAGGGGGGACAAGAGACCCAGTACTTC. Translating gives CASSHVQGGQETQYF. The chain combines TRBV4-1 with TRBJ2-5; 8 bases agree with TRBD1. The trim removed 3 bases at V and 2 bases at J, leaving 5 bases unmatched. The CDR3 is 15 residues long. CDR1 and CDR2 (germline): MGHRA, YSYEKL.

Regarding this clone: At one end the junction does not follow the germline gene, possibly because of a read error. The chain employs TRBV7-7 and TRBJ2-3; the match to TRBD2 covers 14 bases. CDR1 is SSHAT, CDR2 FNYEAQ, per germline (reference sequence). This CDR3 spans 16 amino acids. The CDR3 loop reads CASSPTSGGGTDTQYF. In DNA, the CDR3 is TGTGCTAGCAGCCCGACTAGCGGGGGGGGCACAGATACGCAGTATTTT.

The CDR3 DNA reads TGCGCCAGCAGCCCCGGACTAGCAGGCCCTGGGAATGAGCAGTTCTTC. This codes for CASSPGLAGPGNEQFF. The chain combines TRBV5-1 with TRBJ2-1; 8 bases align to TRBD2. Germline CDR1 and CDR2: SGHRS and YFSETQ. The CDR3 extends over 16 amino acids. V lost 4 bases to trimming and J lost 7 bases; unmatched junction nucleotides: 13.

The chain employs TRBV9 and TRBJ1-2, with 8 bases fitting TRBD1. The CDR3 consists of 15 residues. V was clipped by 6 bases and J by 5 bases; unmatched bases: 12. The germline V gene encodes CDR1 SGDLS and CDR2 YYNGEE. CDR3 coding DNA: TGTGCCAGCACAGGAGACCCAGGGGGCCGATATGGCTACACCTTC. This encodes CASTGDPGGRYGYTF.

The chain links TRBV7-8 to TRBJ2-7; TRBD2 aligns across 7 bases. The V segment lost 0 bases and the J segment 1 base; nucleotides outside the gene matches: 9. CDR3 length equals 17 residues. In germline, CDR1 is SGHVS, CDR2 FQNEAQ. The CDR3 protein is CASSLAGEGSGSYEQYF. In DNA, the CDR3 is TGTGCCAGCAGCTTAGCGGGGGAGGGGAGCGGGTCCTACGAGCAGTACTTC.

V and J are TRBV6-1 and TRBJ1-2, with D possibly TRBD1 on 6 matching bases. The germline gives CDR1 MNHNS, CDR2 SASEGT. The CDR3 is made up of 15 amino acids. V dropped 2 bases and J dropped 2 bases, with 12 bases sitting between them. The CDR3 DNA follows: TGTGCCAGCAGTGAATGGGACACTGGGAACTATGGCTACACCTTC. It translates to CASSEWDTGNYGYTF.